This T cell receptor beta chain was documented in a study of shared clonotypes between healthy human individuals. Findings and caveats of the study: Rarefaction indicated that sorted-subset sequencing remained incomplete although depth was large.

CD8 cells regarded as naive lacked CD45RO, were positively chosen for CCR7, and omitted terminally differentiated effector memory CD45RA+ cells. The assay was immunoSEQ multiplex PCR, and TCRdb's table has in-frame clones only and misses some. The sample lists 2 million to 2.5 million clones; about 95% were seen once. J lost 5 bases, V lost 3 bases, and 6 bases had no gene match. Germline V lookup: CDR1 SGHDT, CDR2 YYEEEE. The CDR3 extends over 15 amino acids. A remark on this clone: Its antigen is still unknown.

The rearrangement joins TRBV5-6 to TRBJ1-2, with TRBD1 matching 11 bases. This receptor was taken from a man between 18 and 35 years old in good health. The sequenced sample consisted of naive CD8+ T cells sorted from blood. The DNA of the CDR3 is TGTGCCAGCAGCTACCGGGACAGGGGGTCTTATGGCTACACCTTC. It yields the protein CASSYRDRGSYGYTF.